This TCR beta chain was profiled in a study of T cells in Graves' hyperthyroidism and ophthalmopathy. Study details: Prior to any treatment, at the point of initial diagnosis, peripheral blood was collected. General study results and limits: Blood also showed most of the thyroid clonotypes that were expanded above 0.001. Ophthalmopathy onset followed model prediction by a median about six months.

TCR beta CDR3 region amplification was performed from RNA transcripts. When the TCR CDR3 underwent first-round RT-PCR, the HTBI primer set was used. Via MiXCR, TCRdb re-called the multiplex PCR reads, giving one row per CDR3 protein. The table shows approximately 620,000 distinct CDR3 sequences, with approximately 16% occurring only once. Patients were excluded for uncontrolled infection, other autoimmune disease, pregnancy or lactation. The table lists this clonotype with a few counts. The antigen remains unidentified. This receptor was identified in a woman in her 40s with Graves' ophthalmopathy. The material sequenced was blood.

CDR3 loop: CASSPDREIYNEQFF. Written as DNA, the CDR3 is TGTGCCAGCAGCCCGGACAGGGAAATTTACAATGAGCAGTTCTTC. The rearrangement uses TRBV7-9 and TRBJ2-1, with 8 bases identical to TRBD1. CDR3 length: 15 residues. V lost 5 bases and J lost 4; bases outside the gene matches: 7. Germline-derived CDR1 and CDR2 are SEHNR and FQNEAQ (reference sequence).